Listed below are T cell receptor beta chains from one sample, sequenced in a study of T cell responses to AZD1222 COVID-19 vaccine. The table came from immunoSEQ multiplex PCR; TCRdb's copy has only in-frame clones and leaves some out. The sample lists around 160,000 clones; around nine tenths were seen once. Sequencing used peripheral blood, obtained on day 0 of AZD1222 vaccination. The receptor set was obtained from an adult in good health. The CDR3 runs from the conserved cysteine through the conserved F or W. A D gene is named only where the DNA matches it firmly. Part of the rows lack a size; the others show once, few, many or a class for expanded clones.

D | J | size | V | CDR3 | DNA
NA | TRBJ2-3 | NA | TRBV6-1 | CASNSYLGTDTQYF | TGTGCCAGCAACAGCTACTTGGGCACAGATACGCAGTATTTT
NA | TRBJ2-1 | NA | TRBV12-3/TRBV12-4 | CASSLRASNEQFF | TGTGCCAGCAGTTTAAGGGCGAGCAATGAGCAGTTCTTC
TRBD1 | TRBJ2-3 | once | TRBV10-3 | CAISAGTGGYTDTQYF | TGTGCCATCAGTGCGGGGACAGGAGGATACACAGATACGCAGTATTTT
NA | TRBJ1-1 | NA | TRBV29-1 | CSVVSLGTEAFF | TGCAGCGTTGTGAGTTTGGGGACTGAAGCTTTCTTT
NA | TRBJ1-5 | NA | TRBV5-6 | CASSPGGTDPQGNQPQHF | TGTGCCAGCAGCCCGGGAGGGACTGACCCTCAGGGCAATCAGCCCCAGCATTTT
NA | TRBJ1-5 | NA | TRBV12-3/TRBV12-4 | CASSSGSSRPQHF | TGTGCCAGCAGTTCCGGGTCCTCACGGCCCCAGCATTTT
TRBD1 | TRBJ1-1 | NA | TRBV4-2 | CASSLPGGDRLPEAFF | TGTGCCAGCAGCCTCCCAGGGGGGGATCGGCTTCCTGAAGCTTTCTTT
TRBD2 | TRBJ2-1 | NA | TRBV11-3 | CASSDVTGAGGREQFF | TGTGCCAGCAGCGACGTCACAGGAGCGGGAGGAAGGGAGCAGTTCTTC
NA | TRBJ1-1 | NA | TRBV9 | CASSVALNTEAFF | TGTGCCAGCAGCGTGGCATTGAACACTGAAGCTTTCTTT
NA | TRBJ1-5 | NA | TRBV4-2 | CASSQDTVQPQHF | TGTGCCAGCAGCCAAGATACAGTTCAGCCCCAGCATTTT